The clone carrying this T cell receptor (beta chain) was seen ten or more times. This entry belongs to a study of T cell responses to AZD1222 COVID-19 vaccine. V lost 6 bases and J 9 bases, leaving 12 bases between the germline ends. CDR1 and CDR2 from the germline V gene are SNHLY and FYNNEI. The CDR3 has 12 residues. Clones were read by immunoSEQ multiplex PCR, and TCRdb kept only the in-frame ones, dropping some. Here the sample spans some 140,000 clones, about 93% being singletons. The TCR was taken from an adult in good health. Here the sequenced sample was peripheral blood, taken on day 0 of AZD1222 vaccination. The V gene is TRBV2, the J gene TRBJ2-1; no reliable D call. Here the CDR3 reads CASRLFGGEQFF. The CDR3 bases are TGTGCCAGCAGATTATTCGGCGGTGAGCAGTTCTTC.